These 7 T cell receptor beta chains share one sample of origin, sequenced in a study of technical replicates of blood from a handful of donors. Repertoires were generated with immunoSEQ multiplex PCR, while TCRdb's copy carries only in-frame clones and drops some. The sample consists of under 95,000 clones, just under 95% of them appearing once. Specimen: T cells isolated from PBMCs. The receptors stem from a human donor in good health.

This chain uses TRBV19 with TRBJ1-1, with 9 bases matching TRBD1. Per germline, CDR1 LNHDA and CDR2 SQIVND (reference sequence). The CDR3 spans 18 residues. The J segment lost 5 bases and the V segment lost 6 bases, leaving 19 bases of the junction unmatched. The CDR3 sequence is CASSNGTGRLRVRTEAFF. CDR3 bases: TGTGCCAGTAGCAACGGGACAGGGAGACTCAGGGTTCGGACTGAAGCTTTCTTT. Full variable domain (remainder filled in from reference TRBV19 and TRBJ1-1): DGGITQSPKYLFRKEGQNVTLSCEQNLNHDAMYWYRQDPGQGLRLIYYSQIVNDFQKGDIAEGYSVSREKKESFPLTVTSAQKNPTAFYLCASSNGTGRLRVRTEAFFGQGTRLTVV.

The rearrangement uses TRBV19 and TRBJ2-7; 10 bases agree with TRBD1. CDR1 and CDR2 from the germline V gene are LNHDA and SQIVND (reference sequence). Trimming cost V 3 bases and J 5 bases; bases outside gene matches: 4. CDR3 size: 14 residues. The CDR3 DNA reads TGTGCCAGTAGTATTAGCGGGACAGGGGACGAGCAGTACTTC. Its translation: CASSISGTGDEQYF.

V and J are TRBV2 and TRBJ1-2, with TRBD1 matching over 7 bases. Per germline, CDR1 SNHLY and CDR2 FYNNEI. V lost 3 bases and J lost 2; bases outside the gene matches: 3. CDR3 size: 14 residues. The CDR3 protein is CASSEGRGNYGYTF. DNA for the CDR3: TGTGCCAGCAGTGAGGGCAGGGGGAACTATGGCTACACCTTC.

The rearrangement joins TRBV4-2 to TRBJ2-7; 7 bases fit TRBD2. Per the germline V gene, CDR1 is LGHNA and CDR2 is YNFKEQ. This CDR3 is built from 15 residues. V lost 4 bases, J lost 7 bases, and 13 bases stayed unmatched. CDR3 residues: CASSLIDEGGREQYF. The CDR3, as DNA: TGTGCCAGCAGCCTCATTGACGAGGGAGGGAGGGAGCAGTACTTC.

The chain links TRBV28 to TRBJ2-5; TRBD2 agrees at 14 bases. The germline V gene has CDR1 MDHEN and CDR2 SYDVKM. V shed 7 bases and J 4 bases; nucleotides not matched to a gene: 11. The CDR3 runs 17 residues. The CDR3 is CASTAIQGTSGRETQYF. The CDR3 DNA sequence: TGTGCCAGCACAGCTATCCAGGGGACTAGCGGGAGAGAGACCCAGTACTTC. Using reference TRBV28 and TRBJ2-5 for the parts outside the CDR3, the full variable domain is DVKVTQSSRYLVKRTGEKVFLECVQDMDHENMFWYRQDPGLGLRLIYFSYDVKMKEKGDIPEGYSVSREKKERFSLILESASTNQTSMYLCASTAIQGTSGRETQYFGPGTRLLVL.

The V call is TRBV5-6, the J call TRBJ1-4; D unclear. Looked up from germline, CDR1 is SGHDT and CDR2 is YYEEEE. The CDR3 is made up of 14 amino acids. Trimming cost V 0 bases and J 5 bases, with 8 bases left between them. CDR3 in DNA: TGTGCCAGCAGCTTGGGAAGCCTCAATGAAAAACTGTTTTTT. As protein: CASSLGSLNEKLFF.

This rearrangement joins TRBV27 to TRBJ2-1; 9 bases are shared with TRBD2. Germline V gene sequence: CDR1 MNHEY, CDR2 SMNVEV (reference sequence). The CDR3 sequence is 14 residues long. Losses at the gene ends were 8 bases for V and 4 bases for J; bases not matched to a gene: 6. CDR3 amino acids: CASRIAGAYNEQFF. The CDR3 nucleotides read TGTGCCAGCCGAATAGCGGGAGCTTACAATGAGCAGTTCTTC.